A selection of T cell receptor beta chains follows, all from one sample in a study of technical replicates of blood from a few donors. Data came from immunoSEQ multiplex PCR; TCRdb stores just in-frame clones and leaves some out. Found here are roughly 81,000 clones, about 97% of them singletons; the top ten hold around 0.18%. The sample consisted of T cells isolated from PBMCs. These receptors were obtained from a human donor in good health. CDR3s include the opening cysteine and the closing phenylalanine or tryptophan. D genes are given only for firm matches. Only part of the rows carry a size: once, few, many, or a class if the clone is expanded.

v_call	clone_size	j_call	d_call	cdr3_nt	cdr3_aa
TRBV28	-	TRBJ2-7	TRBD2	TGTGCCAGCACCTCGGGAGGGGGTTCCTACGAGCAGTACTTC	CASTSGGGSYEQYF
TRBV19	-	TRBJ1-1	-	TGTGCCAGTAGTATCTCACAAAACACTGAAGCTTTCTTT	CASSISQNTEAFF
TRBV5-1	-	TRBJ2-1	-	TGCGCCAGCAGCTTGGTGGCGGGAACCTACAATGAGCAGTTCTTC	CASSLVAGTYNEQFF
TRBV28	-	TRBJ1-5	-	TGTGCCAGCAGTTTATACGGGAACATTAAAAATCAGCCCCAGCATTTT	CASSLYGNIKNQPQHF
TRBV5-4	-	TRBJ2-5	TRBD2	TGTGCCAGCAGCCGGACGAGCGGGAGCGAAGAGACCCAGTACTTC	CASSRTSGSEETQYF
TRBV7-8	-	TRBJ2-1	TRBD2	TGTGCCAGCAGCTTAGCAGGGTTAGCGGGCTACAATGAGCAGTTCTTC	CASSLAGLAGYNEQFF
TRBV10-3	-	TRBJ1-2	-	TGTGCCATCAGTGGGAGGGGTTTCGGCTACACCTTC	CAISGRGFGYTF
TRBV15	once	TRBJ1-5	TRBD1	TGTGCCACCAGCAGAGATTCGACAGGGGGCCAGCCCCAGCATTTT	CATSRDSTGGQPQHF
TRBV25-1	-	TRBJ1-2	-	TGTGCCAGCAGTCATTTTGGTCAGGCTGAATATGGCTACACCTTC	CASSHFGQAEYGYTF
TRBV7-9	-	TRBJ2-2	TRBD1	TGTGCCAGCAGCTTAGAAGGGGGCTCGGGTTACACCGGGGAGCTGTTTTTT	CASSLEGGSGYTGELFF
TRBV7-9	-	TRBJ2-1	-	TGTGCCAGCAGCTTAGGACTTAGCTCCTACAATGAGCAGTTCTTC	CASSLGLSSYNEQFF
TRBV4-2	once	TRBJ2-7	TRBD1	TGTGCCAGCAGCCAAGCCGGGGACAGGCAGTACTTC	CASSQAGDRQYF
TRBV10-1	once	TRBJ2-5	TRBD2	TGCGCCAGCAGTGAGAGGCGGGAGGGCCAGGAGACCCAGTACTTC	CASSERREGQETQYF
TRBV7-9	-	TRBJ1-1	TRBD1	TGTGCCAGCAGTTGGGACAGTAACACTGAAGCTTTCTTT	CASSWDSNTEAFF
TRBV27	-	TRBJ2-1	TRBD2	TGTGCCAGCAGTACCCGGCATTGGCGGGAGGACAATGAGCAGTTCTTC	CASSTRHWREDNEQFF
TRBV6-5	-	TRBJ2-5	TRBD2	TGTGCCAGCAGTTACTCTCTAGCGGGGAGAGAGACCCAGTACTTC	CASSYSLAGRETQYF
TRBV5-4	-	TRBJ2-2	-	TGTGCCAGCAGCTTGCTTCCAGGGGCGAACACCGGGGAGCTGTTTTTT	CASSLLPGANTGELFF
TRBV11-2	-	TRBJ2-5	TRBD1	TGTGCCAGCAGCTTAGGGGGACAGGGACGAGAGACCCAGTACTTC	CASSLGGQGRETQYF
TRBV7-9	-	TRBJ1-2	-	TGTGCCAGCAGCTTAGCGGGTCCAGGGGCTGAGGGCTACACCTTC	CASSLAGPGAEGYTF
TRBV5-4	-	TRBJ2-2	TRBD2	TGTGCCAGCAGCCTACTAGCGGGGGGATTGAACACCGGGGAGCTGTTTTTT	CASSLLAGGLNTGELFF
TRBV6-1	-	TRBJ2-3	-	TGTGCCAGCCTGCGGAACCTCCAGGATACGCAGTATTTT	CASLRNLQDTQYF
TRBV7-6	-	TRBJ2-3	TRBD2	TGTGCCAGCAGCTTAGGTAGCGGGAGAAGCACAGATACGCAGTATTTT	CASSLGSGRSTDTQYF
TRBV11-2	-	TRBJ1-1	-	TGTGCCAGCAGCTCAATGGTCCGGGAAGATACTGAAGCTTTCTTT	CASSSMVREDTEAFF
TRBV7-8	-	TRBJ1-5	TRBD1	TGTGCCAGCAGCTTAAGGGGACAGTTCAATCAGCCCCAGCATTTT	CASSLRGQFNQPQHF
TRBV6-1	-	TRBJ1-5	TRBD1	TGTGCCAGCAGTGAATGGTTAGGACAGGAGAATCAGCCCCAGCATTTT	CASSEWLGQENQPQHF
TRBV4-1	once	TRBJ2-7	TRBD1	TGCGCCAGCAGCCAAGAAAGGGTTTACCGGGACAGGGGCCACGAGCAGTACTTC	CASSQERVYRDRGHEQYF
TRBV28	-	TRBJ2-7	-	TGTGCCAGCAGTTTTGTGGACAACTACGAGCAGTACTTC	CASSFVDNYEQYF
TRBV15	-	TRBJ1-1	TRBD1	TGTGCCACCTCGCGACAGGGGCGGCGCACTGAAGCTTTCTTT	CATSRQGRRTEAFF
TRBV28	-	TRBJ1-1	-	TGTGCCAGCAGTTCAGGGCGAGGTTTTGTGGCTTTCTTT	CASSSGRGFVAFF
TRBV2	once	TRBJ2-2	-	TGTGCCAGCAGTGAAGTTGGCGGGAAGAACACCGGGGAGCTGTTTTTT	CASSEVGGKNTGELFF
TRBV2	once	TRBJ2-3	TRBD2	TGTGCCAGCAAGTCAAGCGGGGGGTCTACGCAGTATTTT	CASKSSGGSTQYF
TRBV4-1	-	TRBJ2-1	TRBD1	TGCGCCAGCAGCTTCCAAAGTAAGAGGTCCCGGGACAGGGGCTCCTACAATGAGCAGTTCTTC	CASSFQSKRSRDRGSYNEQFF